This T cell receptor beta chain was captured by sequencing in a study of T cells after yellow fever vaccination. Study results and caveats: The CD4 and CD8 compartments had a small share of their clonotypes in common. Post-booster reappearance was seen for most primary-vaccination clones (roughly 97% CD4, 88% CD8). Repertoires obtained by FACS sorting could include abundant clonotypes that entered as contaminants from the bulk population.

CDR3 length equals 15 residues. Per the germline V gene, CDR1 is SGHTA and CDR2 is FQGNSA. With V trimmed by 4 bases and J by 7 bases, 4 bases remained unmatched. One entry per CDR3 protein results from TCRdb running MiXCR on the 5' RACE reads. The sample holds 200,000 to 300,000 distinct CDR3 sequences, roughly 6.3% seen once. This clonotype occurred many times. The antigen is unknown. V gene TRBV7-2 combines with J gene TRBJ2-1; 13 bases fit TRBD2. The sequences come from CD4+ T cells sorted from PBMCs, collected on the day of the yellow fever booster vaccination. The TCR originated in a man aged 25 to 40 who received the YFV17D yellow fever vaccine. This chain's CDR3 is CASSSRTSGSNEQFF. The DNA for the CDR3 is TGTGCCAGCAGCTCACGGACTAGCGGGAGTAATGAGCAGTTCTTC.